This passage covers 15 T cell receptor beta chains from one sample sequenced in a study of blood T cell repertoires in COVID-19. The method was immunoSEQ multiplex PCR; TCRdb's version includes in-frame clones alone and lacks a portion of them. This table has under 450,000 clones, 70% to 90% appearing once. Sequencing was performed on peripheral blood. The source is a woman aged 45-65 years with COVID-19, enrolled during active disease.

The chain uses TRBV21-1 and TRBJ2-7; TRBD1 is taken as the D call from the table, unchecked against the DNA. TRBV21-1 is flagged as a pseudogene. The CDR3 extends over 13 amino acids. The CDR3 sequence is CASSKRTTSGHLF. The CDR3 DNA reads TGTGCCAGCAGCAAGAGAACGACATCCGGCCACCTCTTC.

This chain connects TRBV5-4 to TRBJ1-1; D not resolved. Germline loops: CDR1 SGHNT, CDR2 YYREEE (reference sequence). The CDR3 sequence is 13 residues long. Deletions cut 3 bases from V and 0 bases from J, with 6 bases between. As DNA, the CDR3 is TGTGCCAGCAGCTCTGGCCTGAACACTGAAGCTTTCTTT. Amino acid sequence: CASSSGLNTEAFF.

Of note for this clone: Other DNA sequences in the sample encode the same CDR3. This chain uses TRBV5-1 with TRBJ1-2; 7 bases agree with TRBD1. The CDR3 sequence is 14 residues long. V was pared by 0 bases and J by 4 bases, with 3 bases of the junction left unmatched. CDR1 and CDR2 (germline): SGHRS, YFSETQ. The CDR3 protein is CASSLGGTVYGYTF. The CDR3 DNA reads TGCGCCAGCAGCTTGGGTGGGACAGTCTATGGCTACACCTTC.

The sample holds a few counts of this clone. The chain carries TRBV29-1 and TRBJ2-3; 9 bases match TRBD1. The CDR3 totals 14 residues. J lost 6 bases, V lost 4 bases, and 8 bases had no gene match. CDR1 is SQVTM, CDR2 ANQGSEA, per germline. The CDR3: CSVVGTGNVDTQYF. In DNA form, the CDR3 reads TGCAGCGTTGTTGGGACAGGGAACGTGGATACGCAGTATTTT.

The rearrangement joins TRBV2 to TRBJ2-3; possible D gene TRBD1, 5 bases. In germline, CDR1 is SNHLY, CDR2 FYNNEI. V shed 0 bases and J shed 7 bases, with 8 bases lying between them. The CDR3 totals 13 residues. The CDR3 coding sequence is TGTGCCAGCAGTGAAGCGGGGCGAAATACGCAGTATTTT. This codes for CASSEAGRNTQYF.

This sequence joins TRBV6-5 and TRBJ2-3; possible D gene TRBD1, 5 bases. Germline CDR1 reads MNHEY; CDR2 reads SVGAGI. The V end lost 0 bases, the J end lost 5 bases, and 12 bases lay between the germline ends. The CDR3 has 15 residues. The CDR3 region has the DNA TGTGCCAGCAGTTACTCGACGGCAGGGAAAGATACGCAGTATTTT. Translating gives CASSYSTAGKDTQYF.

This sequence joins TRBV30 and TRBJ2-7; D may be TRBD1 (5 bases). Germline CDR1 GTSNPN, CDR2 SVGIG (reference sequence). V shed 1 base and J shed 2 bases, with 9 bases lying between them. CDR3 length: 13 amino acids. Here the CDR3 reads CAWSEGRAYEQYF. The CDR3, as DNA: TGTGCCTGGAGTGAGGGGCGAGCCTACGAGCAGTACTTC.

This chain uses TRBV27 with TRBJ2-3, with D possibly TRBD2 on 5 matching bases. Germline V gene sequence: CDR1 MNHEY, CDR2 SMNVEV (reference sequence). The CDR3 runs 15 residues. Trimming took off 6 bases at V and 0 bases at J, with 13 bases between the two ends. The CDR3 region is CASRLERASTDTQYF. The CDR3 bases are TGTGCCAGCAGGCTGGAGAGGGCTAGCACAGATACGCAGTATTTT.

This clone came up a few times. The chain combines TRBV7-2 with TRBJ2-7; 10 positions match TRBD1. This CDR3 is built from 15 residues. Germline V CDR1 and CDR2: SGHTA, FQGNSA. Losses at the gene ends were 1 base for V and 4 bases for J; bases not matched to a gene: 4. CDR3 in DNA: TGTGCCAGCAGCTTAGGGGGACAGGGGCCATACGAGCAGTACTTC. Translation gives CASSLGGQGPYEQYF.

This chain uses TRBV5-1 with TRBJ2-5, with 8 bases lining up with TRBD2. This CDR3 has 16 amino acids. Trimming cost V 1 base and J 5 bases; bases outside gene matches: 10. Per the germline V gene, CDR1 is SGHRS and CDR2 is YFSETQ. The CDR3 DNA follows: TGCGCCAGCAGCTTGTCTACCGGGGGGGGCGTGGAGACCCAGTACTTC. This translates into CASSLSTGGGVETQYF.

This clone was found once. The chain recombines TRBV18 with TRBJ2-1; D is perhaps TRBD1 (5 bases). Trimming pared 3 bases from V and 2 bases from J, leaving 11 bases between. The germline gives CDR1 KGHSH, CDR2 LQKENI. The length of the CDR3 is 15 residues. The CDR3 nucleotides read TGTGCCAGCTCACCTGGGGCGGTAGCCTACAATGAGCAGTTCTTC. It yields the protein CASSPGAVAYNEQFF.

Details on this clone: Mismatch with germline at one junction end may stem from a read error. V is TRBV27 and J is TRBJ2-1; perhaps TRBD1 as D (5 bases). In germline, CDR1 is MNHEY, CDR2 SMNVEV (reference sequence). There are 14 residues in the CDR3. CDR3 sequence: CASSLSVPQRQQFF. The DNA of the CDR3 is TGTGCCAGCAGTTTATCGGTCCCCCAGCGACAGCAATTCTTC.

The CDR3 nucleotides are TGTGCCAGCATGTCACAGGAGAACTATGGCTACACCTTC. Translating gives CASMSQENYGYTF. The V call is TRBV27, the J call TRBJ1-2; possible D gene TRBD1, 5 bases. The CDR3 is made up of 13 amino acids. Trimming stripped 7 bases from V and 2 bases from J, with 11 bases between. Germline V gives CDR1 MNHEY, CDR2 SMNVEV (reference sequence).

The chain employs TRBV14 and TRBJ2-7, with D maybe TRBD2 (6 bases). This CDR3 is built from 15 residues. The V gene lost 1 base and the J gene lost 1 base, with 11 bases spanning the gap. Germline CDR1 SGHDN, CDR2 FVKESK. CDR3 nucleotides: TGTGCCAGCAGCCAAGTCGGGACTGGTTCCTACGAGCAGTACTTC. Its protein is CASSQVGTGSYEQYF.

This chain connects TRBV9 to TRBJ2-5; weak D call: TRBD1 (6 bases). The CDR3 is made up of 14 amino acids. The ends were cut back, 0 bases at V and 6 bases at J, with 12 bases in the middle. Germline loops: CDR1 SGDLS, CDR2 YYNGEE. The chain's CDR3 is CASSVDQGPKTQYF. DNA for the CDR3: TGTGCCAGCAGCGTAGATCAGGGGCCGAAGACCCAGTACTTC. The whole variable domain, remainder taken from reference TRBV9 and TRBJ2-5, is DSGVTQTPKHLITATGQRVTLRCSPRSGDLSVYWYQQSLDQGLQFLIQYYNGEERAKGNILERFSAQQFPDLHSELNLSSLELGDSALYFCASSVDQGPKTQYFGPGTRLLVL.